The sequence of this TCR beta chain was determined in a study of cytomegalovirus exposure and HLA in healthy donors. The PCR was carried out with 60 Vbeta primers and 13 Jbeta primers. Using immunoSEQ multiplex PCR, the repertoire was profiled, and TCRdb retains in-frame clones only, with some absent. The sample has approximately 110,000 clones; 65% to 80% are singletons. Note on this clone: Antigen: not known.

General study results and limits: The dataset shows that most TCR sequences were rare, while some public TCRs occurred in many donors.

Trimming shortened V by 6 bases and J by 1 base, and 6 bases separated the two germline ends. CDR1 and CDR2 from the germline V gene are SGHTA and FQGNSA. The length of the CDR3 is 12 residues. The sequence derives from a woman aged 55-69 years in good health and CMV-seropositive. Material: PBMCs. The chain uses TRBV7-2 and TRBJ1-1; D gene unclear. CDR3 sequence: CASSRQNTEAFF. CDR3 coding DNA: TGTGCCAGCAGTCGACAGAACACTGAAGCTTTCTTT.